The T cell receptor beta chain under discussion was sequenced for a study of T cell repertoires in cytomegalovirus infection. Study details: Public TCR beta signatures were indicative of both CMV infection and a matching HLA type.

In its sample, this clonotype was seen a few times. The antigen remains unidentified. TCRdb redid the calling of the reads with MiXCR, one entry per CDR3 protein. Of 160,000 or so distinct CDR3 sequences in the sample, about 15% were seen once. Germline V lookup: CDR1 SGHVS, CDR2 FQNEAQ. The CDR3 totals 17 residues. Deletions cut 5 bases from V and 3 bases from J, with 23 bases between. The study, taken as a whole, reports: CMV carriers having the relevant HLA were flagged by cumulative public TCR beta family frequency. CMV-specific TCR beta clonotypes restricted by HLA-C dominated the ex vivo response.

This TCR was sampled from a human donor in good health (CMV status not recorded). Some clones in this sample may be carry-over from other donors' samples. The gene calls are TRBV7-8 and TRBJ2-7; D could derive from TRBD1 or TRBD2 (5 bases each). The sequencing input was CD8+ T cells from PBMCs. The CDR3 coding sequence is TGTGCCAGCAGCCCCCCCGGGGCCCGCCTCTCAAACTACGAGCAGTACTTC. This translates into CASSPPGARLSNYEQYF.